These 3 T cell receptor beta chains originate from one sample sequenced in a study of glioma-infiltrating T cells. Using RNA template, CDR3s of TCR alpha and beta were amplified with iRepertoire arm-PCR. Each CDR3 protein is one row after TCRdb ran MiXCR on the multiplex PCR reads. The sample records more than 85,000 distinct CDR3 sequences, about 25% being singletons. The specimen was glioma tissue, nonneoplastic brain tissue, or PBMCs (not recorded which). The receptors were gathered from a human donor with low-grade glioma or glioblastoma, undergoing nonglioma brain surgery, or in good health (not recorded which).

The genes are TRBV2 and TRBJ1-5; 7 bases are shared with TRBD1. V gave up 6 bases and J gave up 0 bases; unmatched junction bases: 8. The germline CDR1 and CDR2 sequences are SNHLY and FYNNEI. There are 16 residues in the CDR3. As DNA, the CDR3 is TGTGCCAGCAGCCGGGACAGCCTTCATAGCAATCAGCCCCAGCATTTT. Translating it yields CASSRDSLHSNQPQHF.

This clonotype has a single count. The V call is TRBV6-6, the J call TRBJ1-2; unclear D gene. Germline V lookup: CDR1 MNHNY, CDR2 SVGAGI (reference sequence). This CDR3 comprises 12 residues. The CDR3 nucleotides are TGTGCATGCATAGGGAGATGGTATGGCTACACCTTC. Amino acid sequence: CACIGRWYGYTF.

As regards this clonotype: One junction end disagrees with the germline gene, perhaps due to a read error. V and J are TRBV27 and TRBJ2-1; 7 positions match TRBD1. Per the germline V gene, CDR1 is MNHEY and CDR2 is SMNVEV (reference sequence). CDR3 length equals 15 residues. The CDR3 loop reads CASSSTGSSYNEQFF. The DNA of the CDR3 is TGTGCCAGCAGTTCGACAGGGAGCTCCTACAATGAGCAGTTCTTT.